The 18 T cell receptor beta chains below all came from one sample that was sequenced in a study of PD-L1 blockade in urothelial cancer (dated by TCRdb to about 2017). Libraries were made using the immunoSEQ multiplex PCR assay. TCRdb obtained this table from immuneACCESS and retained in-frame rearrangements with V and J assigned. These tables miss some clones; where compared with another copy, unresolved V genes account for less than half of the shortfall, and the remainder is unexplained. The sample table holds more than 55,000 clones, of which roughly four fifths were seen once. Together, the top ten hold 1.6% of the sample. In the paper's terms, the time point label means: pretreatment peripheral blood. Sequences were derived from PBMCs, sampled around atezolizumab (anti-PD-L1) treatment. The receptors stem from an older man with urothelial cancer.

This clone was counted a few times. The chain links TRBV6-1 to TRBJ1-3; 7 bases align to TRBD1. V gave up 0 bases and J gave up 4 bases; unmatched junction bases: 3. CDR3 length: 15 residues. Germline assignment: CDR1 MNHNS and CDR2 SASEGT. CDR3 coding DNA: TGTGCCAGCAGTGAAGCGCAGGGACAGGGAAACACCATATATTTT. Residues: CASSEAQGQGNTIYF.

The chain employs TRBV9 and TRBJ2-7, with D possibly matching TRBD2 (6 bases). Germline V lookup: CDR1 SGDLS, CDR2 YYNGEE. The CDR3 totals 15 residues. Trimming took off 3 bases at V and 5 bases at J, with 18 bases between the two ends. CDR3 protein: CASSAPGGAPHEQYF. The CDR3 DNA reads as TGTGCCAGCAGCGCCCCAGGAGGGGCCCCCCACGAGCAGTACTTC.

The chain joins TRBV5-1 to TRBJ2-2; D is possibly TRBD2 (6 bases). CDR3 length: 13 amino acids. V lost 6 bases to trimming and J lost 4 bases, with 10 bases between them. Germline assignment: CDR1 SGHRS and CDR2 YFSETQ. The CDR3 DNA reads as TGCGCCAGCAAGGAGGGACTCACCGGGGAGCTGTTTTTT. It yields the protein CASKEGLTGELFF.

As DNA, the CDR3 is TGTGCCAGCACCATGGGGACTAGCTTACCCCTCGAGCAGTACTTC. This gives the protein CASTMGTSLPLEQYF. This sequence joins TRBV5-4 and TRBJ2-7; TRBD2 agrees at 9 bases. CDR1 is SGHNT and CDR2 is YYREEE in the germline V gene (reference sequence). The CDR3 has 15 amino acids. V dropped 6 bases and J dropped 6; count of bases not matched to a gene: 13.

The genes are TRBV29-1 and TRBJ2-7, with 11 bases that match TRBD1. The CDR3 consists of 14 residues. CDR1 and CDR2 (germline): SQVTM, ANQGSEA. J lost 5 bases, V lost 6 bases, and 9 bases had no gene match. CDR3 nucleotide sequence: TGCAGCGTCTGGGGGACAGGGGGAGAGGACGAGCAGTACTTC. It is translated as CSVWGTGGEDEQYF.

The chain is built from TRBV7-2 and TRBJ2-1; TRBD2 matches at 9 bases. In germline, CDR1 is SGHTA, CDR2 FQGNSA. This CDR3 is built from 15 residues. Losses at the gene ends were 3 bases for V and 8 bases for J; bases not matched to a gene: 8. CDR3 coding DNA: TGTGCCAGCAGCTTGGTGGCTAGCGGGAAGGATGAGCAGTTCTTC. This gives the protein CASSLVASGKDEQFF. Filled out from reference TRBV7-2 and TRBJ2-1, the complete variable domain reads GAGVSQSPSNKVTEKGKDVELRCDPISGHTALYWYRQSLGQGLEFLIYFQGNSAPDKSGLPSDRFSAERTGGSVSTLTIQRTQQEDSAVYLCASSLVASGKDEQFFGPGTRLTVL.

The rearrangement joins TRBV11-1 to TRBJ2-7; 7 bases are a match to TRBD2. CDR1 SGHAT and CDR2 FQDESV come from the germline V gene (reference sequence). The CDR3 is made up of 16 amino acids. V shed 5 bases, J shed 4 bases, and the junction held 14 bases outside the gene matches. DNA of the CDR3: TGTGCCAGCAGCCCGGGAGCAGGCGGGAGTTTTTACGAGCAGTACTTC. It is translated as CASSPGAGGSFYEQYF. Looking up the rest from reference TRBV11-1 and TRBJ2-7 gives the full variable domain: EAEVAQSPRYKITEKSQAVAFWCDPISGHATLYWYRQILGQGPELLVQFQDESVVDDSQLPKDRFSAERLKGVDSTLKIQPAELGDSAMYLCASSPGAGGSFYEQYFGPGTRLTVT.

This clone was seen a handful of times. V usage is TRBV6-5 and J usage is TRBJ1-1; D not resolved. Trimming removed 7 bases from V and 2 bases from J, with 11 bases in between. The CDR3 spans 13 residues. CDR1 is MNHEY, CDR2 SVGAGI, per germline. CDR3 region: CASISDQNTEAFF. The CDR3 DNA reads TGTGCCAGCATTTCAGATCAAAACACTGAAGCTTTCTTT.

Concerning this clone: The sample carries other DNA sequences with the same CDR3. The chain is built from TRBV14 and TRBJ1-1; the match to TRBD1 covers 8 bases. The CDR3 spans 12 residues. The germline V gene encodes CDR1 SGHDN and CDR2 FVKESK. V lost 4 bases to trimming and J lost 8 bases; unmatched junction nucleotides: 3. CDR3: CASSRGTGEAFF. CDR3 nucleotides: TGTGCCAGCAGCCGAGGGACAGGCGAAGCTTTCTTT.

As DNA, the CDR3 is TGTGCCAGCAGTTTCGCATCGGCAGGACAGTTATACGAGCAGTACTTC. Protein sequence: CASSFASAGQLYEQYF. V and J are TRBV28 and TRBJ2-7, with a weak D call TRBD1 (6 bases). The length of the CDR3 is 16 residues. V was pared by 3 bases and J by 4 bases, with 19 bases between. The V gene's germline CDR1 is MDHEN and CDR2 SYDVKM.

The count of this clone is one. This chain joins TRBV5-6 and TRBJ2-6; D is perhaps TRBD1 (5 bases). The germline CDR1 and CDR2 sequences are SGHDT and YYEEEE. The length of the CDR3 is 18 residues. V lost 0 bases and J lost 0, with 13 bases in between. The chain's CDR3 is CASSLAGPPTSGANVLTF. As DNA, the CDR3 is TGTGCCAGCAGCTTGGCAGGGCCCCCGACCTCTGGGGCCAACGTCCTGACTTTC.

The chain couples TRBV7-3 to TRBJ2-2; maybe TRBD2 (5 bases). The germline V gene has CDR1 SGHTA and CDR2 FQGTGA. Trimming cost V 3 bases and J 6 bases, with 11 bases left between them. CDR3 length: 14 amino acids. As DNA, the CDR3 is TGTGCCAGCAGCTTTACGGACTCGGCCGGGGAGCTGTTTTTT. Its translation is CASSFTDSAGELFF.

The V call is TRBV28, the J call TRBJ1-1, with 9 bases identical to TRBD1. With V trimmed by 1 base and J by 5 bases, 8 bases remained unmatched. Germline V gene sequence: CDR1 MDHEN, CDR2 SYDVKM. The CDR3 runs to 16 residues. The CDR3 reads CASSLLVGQGFTEAFF. CDR3 nucleotides: TGTGCCAGCAGTTTATTGGTGGGACAGGGATTTACTGAAGCTTTCTTT.

The rearrangement links TRBV6-1 to TRBJ1-5; TRBD1 aligns across 8 bases. V was pared by 0 bases and J by 5 bases, with 3 bases of the junction left unmatched. Germline assignment: CDR1 MNHNS and CDR2 SASEGT. This CDR3 spans 15 amino acids. CDR3 nucleotides: TGTGCCAGCAGTGAAGCCGGACAGGGCGATCAGCCCCAGCATTTT. Protein sequence: CASSEAGQGDQPQHF.

This clone turned up a few times. V usage is TRBV19 and J usage is TRBJ1-3, with D hard to call. This CDR3 contains 15 residues. V lost 7 bases and J 0 bases, leaving 13 bases between the germline ends. Germline-derived CDR1 and CDR2 are LNHDA and SQIVND (reference sequence). CDR3 bases: TGTGCCAGTAAGATTACCGACTTCTCTGGAAACACCATATATTTT. The encoded protein is CASKITDFSGNTIYF.

The chain combines TRBV28 with TRBJ1-2; 7 nucleotides agree with TRBD1. The CDR3 has 15 amino acids. Per the germline V gene, CDR1 is MDHEN and CDR2 is SYDVKM. With V trimmed by 5 bases and J by 8 bases, 14 bases remained unmatched. The CDR3 coding sequence is TGTGCCAGCAGTCAGAGACTACAGGGGCCGGGAGGCTACACCTTC. Translation: CASSQRLQGPGGYTF.

V is TRBV18 and J is TRBJ2-7; tentatively, D is TRBD1 (6 bases). Looked up from germline, CDR1 is KGHSH and CDR2 is LQKENI. Trimming stripped 3 bases from V and 0 bases from J, with 9 bases between. CDR3 length equals 14 residues. The CDR3 DNA is TGTGCCAGCTCACCGGAAGGGGGCTCCTACGAGCAGTACTTC. It is translated as CASSPEGGSYEQYF.

The chain's CDR3 is CASSLIPPDQIHTDTQYF. CDR3 nucleotides: TGTGCCAGCAGCTTGATACCCCCAGATCAGATACACACAGATACGCAGTATTTT. The rearrangement uses TRBV5-4 and TRBJ2-3; D is uncertain. The CDR3 runs to 18 residues. CDR1 and CDR2 from the germline V gene are SGHNT and YYREEE (reference sequence). V lost 1 base to trimming and J lost 2 bases, with 20 bases between them.